Presented here are 21 T cell receptor beta chains from one specimen sequenced in a study of T cell repertoires in cytomegalovirus infection. TCRdb ran MiXCR on the reads and lists one entry per CDR3 protein. This table holds approximately 320,000 distinct CDR3 sequences, around a tenth found once. The sequencing sample was made of PBMCs. The receptors originated from a human donor in good health (CMV status not recorded). Some clones in this sample may be carry-over from other donors' samples.

This clonotype has a count of ten or more. The chain carries TRBV11-2 and TRBJ2-1, with TRBD2 as a possible D gene (6 bases). Per the germline V gene, CDR1 is SGHAT and CDR2 is FQNNGV. V shed 3 bases and J shed 7 bases, with 13 bases lying between them. This CDR3 is 14 amino acids long. The CDR3: CASSFSSGGNEQFF. CDR3 DNA sequence: TGTGCCAGCAGCTTTTCTTCCGGGGGTAATGAGCAGTTCTTC.

This clonotype was observed a handful of times. The V gene is TRBV6-2 or TRBV6-3, the J gene TRBJ2-7; a weak D match, TRBD2 (6 bases). The CDR3 runs to 11 residues. Germline loops: CDR1 MNHEY, CDR2 SVGEGT. With 2 bases removed from V and 9 bases from J, the gap between germline ends came to 8 bases. CDR3 in amino acids: CASSYLARQYF. CDR3 sequence (DNA): TGTGCCAGCAGTTACCTAGCGCGGCAGTACTTC.

V is TRBV7-9 and J is TRBJ2-2; D gene unclear. The CDR3 contains 14 residues. The V gene's germline CDR1 is SEHNR and CDR2 FQNEAQ (reference sequence). V lost 4 bases to trimming and J lost 8 bases, with 14 bases between them. The CDR3 bases are TGTGCCAGCAGCTCCCCTAACCTTCCGGGGGAGCTGTTTTTT. Translating gives CASSSPNLPGELFF.

The chain combines TRBV6-2 or TRBV6-3 with TRBJ2-1, with D perhaps TRBD1 or TRBD2 (6 bases each). In germline, CDR1 is MNHEY, CDR2 SVGEGT. Trimming cost V 0 bases and J 8 bases, with 14 bases left between them. The CDR3 has 15 residues. The CDR3, as DNA: TGTGCCAGCAGTTACTCAGGGGGGCGAGGGTATGAGCAGTTCTTC. Translating gives CASSYSGGRGYEQFF.

This chain joins TRBV4-2 and TRBJ2-4; 11 bases are shared with TRBD2. There are 15 residues in the CDR3. The germline gives CDR1 LGHNA, CDR2 YNFKEQ. With V trimmed by 2 bases and J by 8 bases, 5 bases remained unmatched. The CDR3 bases are TGTGCCAGCAGCCAATTAGCGGGGGGGCCGGACATTCAGTACTTC. Its protein product is CASSQLAGGPDIQYF.

In its sample, this clonotype was seen a few times. The CDR3 here is CASSDPGEGTDTQYF. The CDR3 nucleotides read TGTGCCAGCAGCGATCCCGGGGAGGGCACAGATACGCAGTATTTT. This chain connects TRBV12-3 or TRBV12-4 to TRBJ2-3, with TRBD2 as a possible D gene (6 bases). CDR3 size: 15 residues. V shed 6 bases and J shed 1 base, with 14 bases lying between them.

This clonotype was counted a few times. This chain joins TRBV7-6 and TRBJ1-3; TRBD1 is a possible D gene (5 bases). This CDR3 region has 15 residues. The germline V and J ends were trimmed by 0 bases and 2 bases, with 8 bases remaining between them. From germline, CDR1 is SGHVS and CDR2 FNYEAQ. CDR3 in DNA: TGTGCCAGCAGCTTAGCATGGGGGACTGGAAACACCATATATTTT. Amino acids: CASSLAWGTGNTIYF.

This clonotype was seen at least ten times. The chain combines TRBV11-2 with TRBJ2-4, with a possible D match to TRBD1 (5 bases). Trimming stripped 3 bases from V and 0 bases from J, with 12 bases between. The CDR3 totals 16 residues. CDR1 SGHAT and CDR2 FQNNGV come from the germline V gene. The CDR3 nucleotides are TGTGCCAGCAGCTTCAGGGCTTCTGCAGCCAAAAACATTCAGTACTTC. Residues: CASSFRASAAKNIQYF.

CDR3 sequence: CASSPLTGGNNEQFF. CDR3 sequence (DNA): TGCGCCAGCAGCCCTTTGACAGGGGGAAACAATGAGCAGTTCTTC. The chain links TRBV5-1 to TRBJ2-1; TRBD1 aligns across 9 bases. CDR1 is SGHRS, CDR2 YFSETQ, per germline. Trimming cost V 4 bases and J 5 bases; bases outside gene matches: 7. The CDR3 is 15 residues long.

At least ten counts were recorded for this clonotype. The rearrangement uses TRBV11-1 and TRBJ2-1; 11 bases match TRBD1. The CDR3 is made up of 16 amino acids. Germline trimming cut 5 bases from V and 0 bases from J; bases unmatched to any gene: 3. Germline lookup yields CDR1 SGHAT and CDR2 FQDESV (reference sequence). This CDR3 is CASSPGTGGSYNEQFF. In DNA, the CDR3 is TGTGCCAGCAGCCCCGGGACAGGGGGCTCCTACAATGAGCAGTTCTTC.

CDR3 nucleotide sequence: TGTGCCAGCTCACCGACAGAGACTGAAGCTTTCTTT. Its protein is CASSPTETEAFF. V and J are TRBV18 and TRBJ1-1; D is possibly TRBD1 (5 bases). The CDR3 runs to 12 residues. Germline-derived CDR1 and CDR2 are KGHSH and LQKENI. The ends were cut back, 3 bases at V and 5 bases at J, with 7 bases in the middle. Based on the CDR3 plus reference TRBV18 and TRBJ1-1, the full variable domain is NAGVMQNPRHLVRRRGQEARLRCSPMKGHSHVYWYRQLPEEGLKFMVYLQKENIIDESGMPKERFSAEFPKEGPSILRIQQVVRGDSAAYFCASSPTETEAFFGQGTRLTVV.

The rearrangement joins TRBV19 to TRBJ1-5; TRBD1 is a possible D gene (6 bases). Germline CDR1 LNHDA, CDR2 SQIVND (reference sequence). The V end was cut by 8 bases, the J end by 2 bases, with 16 bases between. This CDR3 comprises 15 residues. In DNA, the CDR3 is TGTGCCAGTCAGGGGTTGGCAGGGGGCAATCAGCCCCAGCATTTT. Protein sequence: CASQGLAGGNQPQHF.

This clonotype was seen more than once but under ten times. The CDR3 DNA sequence: TGTGCCAGCAGCCTCCCATCTGTGGACAAGGGTTCCTACGAGCAGTACTTC. Its translation: CASSLPSVDKGSYEQYF. The genes are TRBV9 and TRBJ2-7, with D possibly being TRBD1 (5 bases). The ends were cut back, 4 bases at V and 1 base at J, with 21 bases in the middle. This CDR3 contains 17 residues. Germline CDR1 is SGDLS and CDR2 is YYNGEE.

This clonotype appeared a few times. V and J are TRBV12-3 or TRBV12-4 and TRBJ2-1; TRBD2 matches 10 bases. This CDR3 has 14 residues. V lost 8 bases and J lost 6; bases outside the gene matches: 7. This chain's CDR3 is CASGAGTSANEQFF. The CDR3 nucleotides are TGTGCCAGCGGGGCCGGGACTAGCGCCAATGAGCAGTTCTTC.

J is TRBJ2-2 and V is TRBV5-1; TRBD2 might be the D (6 bases). The V end was cut by 2 bases, the J end by 2 bases, with 13 bases between. Looked up from germline, CDR1 is SGHRS and CDR2 is YFSETQ. The CDR3 contains 16 residues. The CDR3: CASSFREQANTGELFF. DNA for the CDR3: TGCGCCAGCAGCTTTCGGGAGCAGGCTAACACCGGGGAGCTGTTTTTT.

This clonotype was counted at least ten times. This chain joins TRBV20-1 and TRBJ1-2, with D perhaps TRBD1 (6 bases). Germline CDR1 reads DFQATT; CDR2 reads SNEGSKA (reference sequence). The V end was cut by 5 bases, the J end by 8 bases, with 15 bases between. CDR3 length equals 12 residues. The CDR3 bases are TGCAGTGCTGATGACGCTACAGGGGGCTACACCTTC. This translates into CSADDATGGYTF.

There are a few counts of this clonotype. This rearrangement joins TRBV20-1 to TRBJ2-1, with 8 bases aligning to TRBD2. V lost 3 bases to trimming and J lost 9 bases; unmatched junction nucleotides: 7. The V gene's germline CDR1 is DFQATT and CDR2 SNEGSKA (reference sequence). This CDR3 is 13 amino acids long. The CDR3 region is CSASRAGVGEQFF. The CDR3 DNA reads TGCAGTGCTAGTCGAGCGGGGGTTGGTGAGCAGTTCTTC.

The gene calls are TRBV15 and TRBJ2-7; D remains unclear. The V gene's germline CDR1 is LNHNV and CDR2 YYDKDF (reference sequence). V was cut by 0 bases and J by 3 bases, with 9 bases left in between. The CDR3 runs 14 residues. Here the CDR3 reads CATSREDEGYEQYF. CDR3 in DNA: TGTGCCACCAGCAGAGAAGACGAAGGCTACGAGCAGTACTTC.

This clonotype was counted only a few times. V gene TRBV7-6 combines with J gene TRBJ1-4, with no clear D. The CDR3 sequence is 12 residues long. Trimming shortened V by 4 bases and J by 3 bases, and 3 bases separated the two germline ends. Germline CDR1 SGHVS, CDR2 FNYEAQ. CDR3 amino acids: CASSYPNEKLFF. The CDR3 DNA follows: TGTGCCAGCAGCTACCCTAATGAAAAACTGTTTTTT. The variable domain in full, completed from reference TRBV7-6 and TRBJ1-4, reads GAGVSQSPRYKVTKRGQDVALRCDPISGHVSLYWYRQALGQGPEFLTYFNYEAQQDKSGLPNDRFSAERPEGSISTLTIQRTEQRDSAMYRCASSYPNEKLFFGSGTQLSVL.

The rearrangement uses TRBV27 and TRBJ1-4; possibly TRBD1 for D (6 bases). V lost 6 bases and J 10 bases, leaving 15 bases between the germline ends. CDR1 MNHEY and CDR2 SMNVEV come from the germline V gene (reference sequence). This CDR3 spans 13 amino acids. The CDR3 DNA sequence: TGTGCCAGCAGCCTTGCAGACAGGAGAAAACTGTTTTTT. Protein: CASSLADRRKLFF.

This clonotype was picked up many times. The chain employs TRBV28 and TRBJ1-2; a possible D gene is TRBD1 (6 bases). The CDR3 contains 13 residues. Germline V CDR1 and CDR2: MDHEN, SYDVKM. V was cut by 5 bases and J by 14 bases, with 21 bases left in between. CDR3 nucleotides: TGTGCCAGCAGTCCTTCAGCCAGACAGGCAAGAACCTTC. It codes for CASSPSARQARTF.